Listed here are 17 T cell receptor beta chains from one sample, sequenced in a study of blood T cell repertoires in COVID-19. The repertoire was sequenced with immunoSEQ multiplex PCR; TCRdb's copy has only in-frame clones and lacks some. The sample includes 270,000 or so clones, around 82% of them seen just once. Sequenced input: peripheral blood. The receptor set was obtained from a woman between 18 and 29 years old with acute or convalescent COVID-19.

The CDR3 sequence is CASTPGHSSNQPQHF. Written as DNA, the CDR3 is TGTGCCAGCACCCCGGGTCATTCTAGCAATCAGCCCCAGCATTTT. The chain carries TRBV7-8 and TRBJ1-5; D not certain. In germline, CDR1 is SGHVS, CDR2 FQNEAQ. The V end was cut by 7 bases, the J end by 0 bases, with 13 bases between. The CDR3 has 15 amino acids.

This chain links TRBV19 with TRBJ1-2; the D gene is possibly TRBD1 (5 bases). V was shortened by 3 bases and J by 4 bases, with 18 bases between the two germline ends. This CDR3 region has 16 residues. Germline CDR1 is LNHDA and CDR2 is SQIVND (reference sequence). The DNA for the CDR3 is TGTGCCAGTAGTATTCAGGGTGCGGGGGTCGGCTATGGCTACACCTTC. Translated, it gives CASSIQGAGVGYGYTF.

This chain uses TRBV19 with TRBJ1-2; maybe TRBD1 (5 bases). CDR1 is LNHDA, CDR2 SQIVND, per germline (reference sequence). V lost 6 bases and J lost 8, with 16 bases in between. The CDR3 is 13 residues long. CDR3 sequence reads: CASSHGPGKGYTF. The DNA for the CDR3 is TGTGCCAGTAGCCACGGGCCAGGGAAAGGCTACACCTTC.

This chain connects TRBV27 to TRBJ1-1; a possible D gene is TRBD1 (6 bases). The V end was cut by 2 bases, the J end by 1 base, with 8 bases between. CDR1 MNHEY and CDR2 SMNVEV come from the germline V gene (reference sequence). The CDR3 runs 14 residues. The CDR3 reads CASSLRGGNTEAFF. The DNA for the CDR3 is TGTGCCAGCAGTTTAAGGGGGGGGAACACTGAAGCTTTCTTT.

The chain couples TRBV19 to TRBJ1-2, with D maybe TRBD1 (6 bases). The V and J ends lost 6 bases and 1 base respectively, with 12 bases between them. Germline loops: CDR1 LNHDA, CDR2 SQIVND (reference sequence). The CDR3 sequence is 14 residues long. The CDR3 DNA reads as TGTGCCAGTAGAAATACAGGGTATAACTATGGCTACACCTTC. Its protein is CASRNTGYNYGYTF.

In this sample, this clone turned up a few times. This chain links TRBV30 with TRBJ2-7, with TRBD2 matching over 15 bases. Germline CDR1 GTSNPN, CDR2 SVGIG (reference sequence). This CDR3 is 13 amino acids long. J lost 11 bases, V lost 8 bases, and 10 bases had no gene match. The CDR3 spells CAGQGTSGRTEYF. CDR3 coding DNA: TGTGCCGGCCAAGGGACTAGCGGGAGGACGGAGTACTTC.

This chain joins TRBV9 and TRBJ1-1, with no clear D. This CDR3 contains 14 residues. Trimming cost V 1 base and J 0 bases, with 7 bases left between them. The germline gives CDR1 SGDLS, CDR2 YYNGEE. This CDR3 is CASSVRHLNTEAFF. The CDR3 region has the DNA TGTGCCAGCAGCGTACGACACTTGAACACTGAAGCTTTCTTT.

The J gene is TRBJ2-7, the V gene TRBV7-2; the match to TRBD2 covers 10 bases. The trim removed 3 bases at V and 3 bases at J, leaving 5 bases unmatched. The CDR3 is 15 residues long. In germline, CDR1 is SGHTA, CDR2 FQGNSA. CDR3 protein: CASSFGLAAYYEQYF. The DNA of the CDR3 is TGTGCCAGCAGCTTCGGACTAGCGGCGTACTACGAGCAGTACTTC.

The V and J genes are TRBV10-1 and TRBJ1-1; D unclear. Germline V gene lookup returns CDR1 WNHNN and CDR2 SYGVQD (reference sequence). This CDR3 comprises 10 residues. V lost 3 bases and J 8 bases, leaving 4 bases between the germline ends. This CDR3 reads CASSDQEAFF. The DNA of the CDR3 is TGCGCCAGCAGTGATCAAGAAGCTTTCTTT.

The genes are TRBV10-2 and TRBJ1-1; D may be TRBD1 (6 bases). V shed 2 bases and J shed 3 bases, with 10 bases lying between them. The CDR3 runs 14 residues. Germline CDR1 reads WSHSY; CDR2 reads SAAADI. The CDR3 DNA is TGCGCCAGCAGTGAGCCGGACAGTTACACTGAAGCTTTCTTT. This codes for CASSEPDSYTEAFF.

J is TRBJ2-2 and V is TRBV9, with 8 positions matching TRBD2. The CDR3 runs to 16 residues. V was clipped by 0 bases and J by 4 bases; unmatched bases: 5. Looked up from germline, CDR1 is SGDLS and CDR2 is YYNGEE. The DNA for the CDR3 is TGTGCCAGCAGCGTAGAGGGGCGGGAGGTCACCGGGGAGCTGTTTTTT. This encodes CASSVEGREVTGELFF.

The J gene is TRBJ2-2, the V gene TRBV3-1 (or the pseudogene TRBV3-2); a possible D gene is TRBD1 (6 bases). The V gene's germline CDR1 is LGHDT and CDR2 YNNKEL (reference sequence). V was clipped by 4 bases and J by 8 bases, with 11 bases between them. This CDR3 spans 13 amino acids. The DNA of the CDR3 is TGTGCCAGCAGCCTGACCAGGGGAGGGGAGCTGTTTTTT. Translation gives CASSLTRGGELFF.

This clone came up once. The genes are TRBV9 and TRBJ2-1; 9 bases are shared with TRBD2. The germline V gene encodes CDR1 SGDLS and CDR2 YYNGEE. This CDR3 is 17 amino acids long. J was trimmed by 5 bases and V by 3 bases; bases with no gene match: 12. The CDR3 DNA reads TGTGCCAGCAGCGCAACCGAACGGCGGGAGGGCCACAATGAGCAGTTCTTC. It yields the protein CASSATERREGHNEQFF.

The J gene is TRBJ1-1, the V gene TRBV6-4; tentative D call: TRBD1 (5 bases). The CDR3 runs 14 residues. V lost 7 bases to trimming and J lost 1 base, with 13 bases between them. The V gene's germline CDR1 is MRHNA and CDR2 SNTAGT. The CDR3 DNA sequence: TGTGCCAGCAAGGTGTCCGGACAGAACACTGAAGCTTTCTTT. This codes for CASKVSGQNTEAFF.

This clone was seen a single time. The rearrangement uses TRBV30 and TRBJ1-2; 7 bases agree with TRBD1. The length of the CDR3 is 15 residues. The germline V gene has CDR1 GTSNPN and CDR2 SVGIG (reference sequence). The V gene end was trimmed by 2 bases and the J gene end by 3 bases; junction bases not matched to a gene: 9. As DNA, the CDR3 is TGTGCCTGGAGTTTGAAGGAGGGGGCTTACTATGGCTACACCTTC. Translated: CAWSLKEGAYYGYTF.

This chain connects TRBV7-2 to TRBJ2-4, with TRBD2 matching over 8 bases. J was trimmed by 5 bases and V by 1 base; bases with no gene match: 7. This CDR3 has 16 residues. Germline-derived CDR1 and CDR2 are SGHTA and FQGNSA. The CDR3 here is CASSLVGREGQNIQYF. CDR3 in DNA: TGTGCCAGCAGCTTAGTTGGCCGGGAGGGCCAAAACATTCAGTACTTC.

V usage is TRBV18 and J usage is TRBJ1-6, with 9 bases identical to TRBD1. CDR3 length: 15 amino acids. Trimming cost V 4 bases and J 5 bases; bases outside gene matches: 3. Germline-derived CDR1 and CDR2 are KGHSH and LQKENI. CDR3 nucleotide sequence: TGTGCCAGCTCACGGGGACAGGGCGATAATTCACCCCTCCACTTT. Encoded protein: CASSRGQGDNSPLHF.